The entry below gives a single T cell receptor beta chain sequence along with its context. Generated by immunoSEQ multiplex PCR, the TCRdb table keeps only in-frame clones and is missing some. The repertoire holds about 55,000 clones, approximately 90% seen once, with around 0.57% in the top ten. Trimming shortened V by 6 bases and J by 8 bases, and 7 bases separated the two germline ends. Germline CDR1 SNHLY, CDR2 FYNNEI. This CDR3 has 11 amino acids. These data belong to a study of T cell changes during pregnancy in multiple sclerosis. The source of this sequence is a female donor with multiple sclerosis, enrolled in a pregnancy study. V and J are TRBV2 and TRBJ2-2; possibly TRBD1 for D (6 bases). Sample: CD4+ T cells from peripheral blood mononuclear cells, taken in the first trimester of pregnancy. The CDR3 protein is CASRGTGELFF. CDR3 in DNA: TGTGCCAGCAGAGGGACAGGGGAGCTGTTTTTT.